The next 22 T cell receptor beta chains were all read from a single sample in a study of tumor-infiltrating lymphocytes in primary liver carcinoma. Co-extraction yielded RNA and DNA from around 20-30 mg of unsorted bulk tissue. TCR beta cDNA was reverse-transcribed from 500 to 550 ng of total RNA. The reaction used a constant-region primer and ProtoScript II reverse transcriptase. Modified slightly, ARM-PCR produced TCR beta libraries over three nested multiplex PCR rounds. Amplification in the first two PCR rounds was performed using TRBV1-TRBV30 forward primers and a C-beta reverse primer for 10 cycles each. From the multiplex PCR reads, TCRdb called clonotypes with MiXCR, one entry per CDR3 protein. Among 100,000 or so distinct CDR3 sequences listed, around three quarters were seen once. Material for sequencing was liver tumor tissue from sampling region 5. Sample subset: tumor region T5, tumor centre. The receptors shown here come from a woman in her sixties or seventies with primary liver carcinoma and hepatitis B virus infection.

This clonotype has just one count. This sequence may be a read error, since a much larger clone differs from it by one base. This sequence joins TRBV6-1 and TRBJ2-3, with D uncertain. Germline CDR1 MNHNS, CDR2 SASEGT. CDR3 length: 15 amino acids. The CDR3 protein is CASCEYYSSTDTQYF. DNA for the CDR3: TGTGCCAGCTGTGAATACTACAGCAGCACAGATACGCAGTATTTT.

About this clonotype: Given the absence of the conserved phenylalanine or tryptophan at the CDR3 end, a read error is likely. This sequence joins TRBV11-3 and TRBJ2-2; perhaps TRBD1 as D (6 bases). The CDR3 sequence is 18 residues long. The V end was cut by 0 bases, the J end by 0 bases, with 14 bases between. CDR1 SGHNT and CDR2 YENEEA come from the germline V gene. The CDR3 spells CASSLDVRTDANTGELFL. DNA of the CDR3: TGTGCCAGCAGCTTAGATGTCCGGACAGACGCGAACACCGGGGAGCTGTTTCTT.

This clonotype was counted many times. The rearrangement uses TRBV6-2 or TRBV6-3 and TRBJ2-7; D not resolved. The germline V gene has CDR1 MNHEY and CDR2 SVGEGT. CDR3 length: 12 amino acids. With 2 bases removed from V and 4 bases from J, the gap between germline ends came to 6 bases. Here the CDR3 reads CASSYGLYEQYF. The CDR3 DNA reads as TGTGCCAGCAGTTACGGGTTATACGAGCAGTACTTC.

The V and J genes are TRBV20-1 and TRBJ2-1, with 9 bases matching TRBD1. CDR1 is DFQATT and CDR2 is SNEGSKA in the germline V gene (reference sequence). The CDR3 consists of 16 residues. The V segment lost 5 bases and the J segment 6 bases; nucleotides outside the gene matches: 14. DNA for the CDR3: TGCAGTGCTCATGAAATAGGGACAGGGCTTTTCAATGAGCAGTTCTTC. Amino acids: CSAHEIGTGLFNEQFF.

This clonotype was recorded many times. The chain uses TRBV30 and TRBJ2-7; D ambiguous. This CDR3 is built from 14 residues. With 5 bases removed from V and 0 bases from J, the gap between germline ends came to 14 bases. CDR1 is GTSNPN, CDR2 SVGIG, per germline (reference sequence). In nucleotides, the CDR3 is TGTGCCTGGGAAAACTCCATGCCCTCCTACGAGCAGTACTTC. Protein sequence: CAWENSMPSYEQYF.

This clonotype appeared a few times. A read error is likely, as this CDR3 ends without the conserved phenylalanine or tryptophan. The V call is TRBV11-3, the J call TRBJ2-3, with D uncertain. The CDR3 covers 15 residues. The germline CDR1 and CDR2 sequences are SGHNT and YENEEA. Trimming removed 5 bases from V and 0 bases from J, with 12 bases in between. The CDR3 DNA follows: TGTGCCAGCAGCATAGTGGCCGAGAGCACAGATACGCAGTATCTT. It codes for CASSIVAESTDTQYL.

The rearrangement links TRBV30 to TRBJ1-2; TRBD1 matches 8 bases. With 4 bases clipped from V and 6 bases from J, the junction kept 10 bases outside the gene matches. The CDR3 length is 14 residues. Per the germline V gene, CDR1 is GTSNPN and CDR2 is SVGIG (reference sequence). CDR3 amino acids: CAWTPVRGQDGYTF. The DNA for the CDR3 is TGTGCCTGGACCCCGGTCAGGGGGCAAGATGGCTACACCTTC. Supplemented by reference TRBV30 and TRBJ1-2, the full variable domain reads SQTIHQWPATLVQPVGSPLSLECTVEGTSNPNLYWYRQAAGRGLQLLFYSVGIGQISSEVPQNLSASRPQDRQFILSSKKLLLSDSGFYLCAWTPVRGQDGYTFGSGTRLTVV.

V gene TRBV11-2 combines with J gene TRBJ2-2; TRBD2 agrees at 8 bases. V lost 5 bases, J lost 6 bases, and 5 bases stayed unmatched. The CDR3 runs to 14 residues. Germline V CDR1 and CDR2: SGHAT, FQNNGV. CDR3 nucleotides: TGTGCCAGCAGCCCAACGGGGGGGGCCGGGGAGCTGTTTTTT. Its translation is CASSPTGGAGELFF.

As for this clonotype: An end of the junction differs from the germline gene, which may be a read error. The V call is TRBV11-2, the J call TRBJ2-1; D is ambiguous. CDR1 is SGHAT and CDR2 is FQNNGV in the germline V gene. The CDR3 is 11 residues long. CDR3 sequence: CANSLALMPCF. DNA for the CDR3: TGTGCCAACAGCTTGGCTTTGATGCCGTGCTTC.

This clonotype was detected once. An end of the junction does not agree with germline; a read error may underlie this. For the CDR3, the DNA is TGTGCTAGCAGTCCTGGGGGGGCGGGAGCGAACTACGAGCAGTACTTC. The encoded protein is CASSPGGAGANYEQYF. V usage is TRBV6-2 or TRBV6-3 and J usage is TRBJ2-7; maybe TRBD2 (7 bases). From germline, CDR1 is MNHEY and CDR2 SVGEGT. There are 16 residues in the CDR3.

This clonotype was picked up a small number of times. The gene calls are TRBV28 and TRBJ1-5; no reliable D call. The V end was cut by 6 bases, the J end by 5 bases, with 8 bases between. This CDR3 has 12 amino acids. Germline V gene sequence: CDR1 MDHEN, CDR2 SYDVKM. CDR3 DNA sequence: TGTGCCAGCAGCCTACAGCATCAGCCCCAGCATTTT. Encoded protein: CASSLQHQPQHF.

This clonotype was recorded only once. The CDR3 does not end in the conserved phenylalanine or tryptophan, so this is likely a read error. The chain combines TRBV28 with TRBJ1-2, with D perhaps TRBD1 (6 bases). The CDR3 length is 15 residues. The germline V gene encodes CDR1 MDHEN and CDR2 SYDVKM. This chain's CDR3 is CAGSAGGARGYGYTS. The CDR3 nucleotides read TGTGCCGGCAGTGCCGGGGGGGCCCGGGGGTATGGCTACACCTCC.

In regard to this clonotype: Lacking the conserved final phenylalanine or tryptophan, this CDR3 likely reflects a read error. The V gene is TRBV11-2, the J gene TRBJ2-1; TRBD1 is a possible D gene (6 bases). This CDR3 comprises 12 residues. The germline V and J ends were trimmed by 4 bases and 11 bases, with 12 bases remaining between them. Germline V gene sequence: CDR1 SGHAT, CDR2 FQNNGV. The CDR3 coding sequence is TGTGCCAGCAGCTCAGGGGTGGGTAAGCAGTTCCTC. Its protein product is CASSSGVGKQFL.

This clonotype was picked up many times. V usage is TRBV4-1 and J usage is TRBJ1-4; no clear D gene. The CDR3 length is 16 residues. Trimming took off 0 bases at V and 3 bases at J, with 11 bases between the two ends. CDR1 and CDR2 (germline): MGHRA, YSYEKL. CDR3 bases: TGCGCCAGCAGCCAAGATCACGGGCCCCCTAATGAAAAACTGTTTTTT. It specifies CASSQDHGPPNEKLFF.

A word on this clonotype: One end of the junction does not line up with germline, which may come from a read error. CDR3 DNA: TGTGTCAGCAGCTCACCTGGGACAGGTCGCTACGAGCAGTACTTC. Its translation: CVSSSPGTGRYEQYF. The rearrangement links TRBV5-6 to TRBJ2-7; TRBD1 matches at 8 bases. This CDR3 region has 15 residues. Germline V gene data show CDR1 as SGHDT and CDR2 as YYEEEE. Supplemented by reference TRBV5-6 and TRBJ2-7, the full variable domain reads DAGVTQSPTHLIKTRGQQVTLRCSPKSGHDTVSWYQQALGQGPQFIFQYYEEEERQRGNFPDRFSGHQFPNYSSELNVNALLLGDSALYLCVSSSPGTGRYEQYFGPGTRLTVT.

Details on this clonotype: This may be a read error: a much more frequent sequence differs by one nucleotide. The chain carries TRBV6-1 and TRBJ1-3, with 9 positions matching TRBD1. Germline assignment: CDR1 MNHNS and CDR2 SASEGT. CDR3 length equals 15 residues. The J segment lost 2 bases and the V segment lost 7 bases, leaving 6 bases of the junction unmatched. The CDR3: CASTLQGAAGNTIYF. The CDR3 coding sequence is TGTGCCAGCACCTTACAGGGGGCCGCTGGAAACACCATATATTTT.

Concerning this clonotype itself: The CDR3 does not end in the conserved phenylalanine or tryptophan, so this is likely a read error. This sequence joins TRBV11-2 and TRBJ2-1; 14 nucleotides agree with TRBD2. Germline V gene sequence: CDR1 SGHAT, CDR2 FQNNGV. The V and J ends lost 5 bases and 8 bases, in that order; junction bases with no gene match: 11. This CDR3 is 17 amino acids long. Here the CDR3 reads CASSRRLAGGSGDEQFS. The CDR3 DNA is TGTGCCAGCAGCAGGAGACTAGCGGGAGGGTCAGGGGATGAGCAGTTCTCC.

For this clonotype: A clone one base away is much larger, so this may be a read error. The V and J genes are TRBV30 and TRBJ2-7; D is unclear. V was trimmed by 3 bases and J by 0 bases, leaving 9 bases between them. CDR3 size: 13 residues. The germline V gene encodes CDR1 GTSNPN and CDR2 SVGIG (reference sequence). In DNA, the CDR3 is TGTGCCTGGAGGTCAAGTCCCTCCTACGAGCAGTACTTC. It encodes CAWRSSPSYEQYF.

To note about this clonotype: At one end the junction does not follow the germline gene, possibly because of a read error. J is TRBJ1-5 and V is TRBV2; TRBD1 matches 9 bases. Germline loops: CDR1 SNHLY, CDR2 FYNNEI. This CDR3 contains 15 residues. CDR3: CASSNNGQGNQPPHF. The CDR3 DNA follows: TGTGCCAGCAGTAATAACGGACAGGGGAATCAGCCCCCGCATTTT.

This clonotype was detected ten times or more. This chain uses TRBV6-5 with TRBJ2-2, with 12 bases lining up with TRBD2. CDR1 is MNHEY and CDR2 is SVGAGI in the germline V gene. J gave up 4 bases and V 6 bases, and 12 bases lay outside the gene matches. The CDR3 extends over 18 amino acids. This CDR3 reads CASRYWASGRAGTGELFF. DNA for the CDR3: TGTGCCAGCAGATATTGGGCTAGCGGGAGGGCGGGCACCGGGGAGCTGTTTTTT.

A remark on this clonotype: The conserved closing phenylalanine or tryptophan is absent in this CDR3, likely reflecting a read error. This chain uses TRBV5-1 with TRBJ2-2; D is undetermined. The germline V gene has CDR1 SGHRS and CDR2 YFSETQ. This CDR3 is 18 amino acids long. V gave up 3 bases and J gave up 0 bases, with 18 bases separating them. The CDR3 region is CASSSLPRMGTNTGELFY. The CDR3, as DNA: TGCGCCAGCAGCTCTTTGCCCCGGATGGGAACGAACACCGGGGAGCTGTTTTAT.

In its sample, this clonotype was seen a few times. A read error may be the cause here, since a much bigger clone is one base away. The chain links TRBV29-1 to TRBJ2-7, with 9 bases aligning to TRBD1. This CDR3 has 13 amino acids. The ends lost 2 bases at V and 8 bases at J; junction bases unmatched: 7. From germline, CDR1 is SQVTM and CDR2 ANQGSEA. This CDR3 reads CSVEKQGAGKQYF. Written as DNA, the CDR3 is TGCAGCGTTGAAAAACAGGGGGCGGGGAAGCAGTACTTC.